The 14 T cell receptor beta chains given below trace back to one sample, sequenced in a study of T-cell memory formation after mild COVID-19. Each CDR3 protein gets one entry after TCRdb re-called the 5' RACE reads with MiXCR. The table has around 400,000 distinct CDR3 sequences, about 24% seen once; the top ten hold 7.5% to 10%. Sequenced input: PBMCs or a T cell subset sorted from them (not recorded which). The receptors here all came from an adult woman who had mild COVID-19 (a few samples of this study predate the infection). Cell type and time point are not known.

This sequence joins TRBV7-6 and TRBJ2-6; 10 positions agree with TRBD1. Germline V gives CDR1 SGHVS, CDR2 FNYEAQ. The CDR3 totals 17 residues. V was clipped by 7 bases and J by 3 bases; unmatched bases: 9. The CDR3 DNA reads as TGTGCCAGCACTACGAGACAGGGGGCAAGTGGGGCCAACGTCCTGACTTTC. It codes for CASTTRQGASGANVLTF.

The chain employs TRBV29-1 and TRBJ1-2; D is undetermined. The germline V gene has CDR1 SQVTM and CDR2 ANQGSEA. This CDR3 is 11 amino acids long. V was cut by 4 bases and J by 8 bases, with 11 bases left in between. The CDR3 coding sequence is TGCAGCGTTGTGGCATTAAAGGGCTACACCTTC. Translated: CSVVALKGYTF.

In nucleotides, the CDR3 is TGTGCCAGCAGCTTCCGTGGCAGCGGAGGCAATCAGCCCCAGCATTTT. Residues: CASSFRGSGGNQPQHF. V and J are TRBV5-6 and TRBJ1-5; no reliable D call. The V gene lost 2 bases and the J gene lost 2 bases, with 14 bases spanning the gap. The V gene's germline CDR1 is SGHDT and CDR2 YYEEEE. The CDR3 consists of 16 residues.

The V call is TRBV7-6, the J call TRBJ2-2; D may match TRBD1 or TRBD2 (5 bases each). Trimming cost V 4 bases and J 3 bases, with 21 bases left between them. The germline V gene has CDR1 SGHVS and CDR2 FNYEAQ. CDR3 length: 18 amino acids. CDR3 protein: CASSWGPLGRSDTGELFF. In nucleotides, the CDR3 is TGTGCCAGCAGCTGGGGACCCTTGGGCCGCTCCGACACCGGGGAGCTGTTTTTT.

The V call is TRBV18, the J call TRBJ1-1; D is undetermined. This CDR3 has 14 residues. V was cut by 5 bases and J by 2 bases, with 12 bases left in between. In germline, CDR1 is KGHSH, CDR2 LQKENI. The chain's CDR3 is CASSGQALNTEAFF. As DNA, the CDR3 is TGTGCCAGCTCAGGTCAGGCCCTAAACACTGAAGCTTTCTTT. Full variable domain (outside the CDR3, taken from reference TRBV18 and TRBJ1-1): NAGVMQNPRHLVRRRGQEARLRCSPMKGHSHVYWYRQLPEEGLKFMVYLQKENIIDESGMPKERFSAEFPKEGPSILRIQQVVRGDSAAYFCASSGQALNTEAFFGQGTRLTVV.

This clonotype was seen a handful of times. The chain recombines TRBV2 with TRBJ1-5; D not resolved. Germline V gives CDR1 SNHLY, CDR2 FYNNEI. Trimming took 3 bases from V and 3 from J, leaving 9 bases between them. CDR3 length: 14 amino acids. CDR3 sequence (DNA): TGTGCCAGCAGTGACCTCAGTCCCAATCAGCCCCAGCATTTT. Translating it yields CASSDLSPNQPQHF.

A few counts support this clonotype. This chain links TRBV4-2 with TRBJ2-3; tentatively, D is TRBD2 (6 bases). The CDR3 totals 14 residues. In germline, CDR1 is LGHNA, CDR2 YNFKEQ. Trimming cost V 1 base and J 5 bases, with 10 bases left between them. The CDR3 loop is CASSQGGGEDTQYF. CDR3 sequence (DNA): TGTGCCAGCAGCCAAGGGGGAGGAGAAGATACGCAGTATTTT.

This clonotype was counted only a few times. The chain uses TRBV4-2 and TRBJ1-1; D ambiguous. V was shortened by 0 bases and J by 1 base, with 6 bases between the two germline ends. The CDR3 loop spans 14 amino acids. Germline loops: CDR1 LGHNA, CDR2 YNFKEQ. The CDR3 sequence is CASSQDYSNTEAFF. The CDR3 DNA reads TGTGCCAGCAGCCAAGATTACTCGAACACTGAAGCTTTCTTT.

This clonotype was counted between two and nine times. V gene TRBV15 combines with J gene TRBJ1-2; D is unresolved. CDR1 is LNHNV, CDR2 YYDKDF, per germline (reference sequence). CDR3 length: 11 amino acids. Trimming shortened V by 3 bases and J by 14 bases, and 13 bases separated the two germline ends. The CDR3, as DNA: TGTGCCACCAGCAGGGAGAACCCACAAACCTTC. As protein: CATSRENPQTF.

In nucleotides, the CDR3 is TGTGCCAGCAGCCCTCGAGGGGACTACCTCTACGAGCAGTACTTC. It codes for CASSPRGDYLYEQYF. The chain employs TRBV7-8 and TRBJ2-7; the match to TRBD2 covers 7 bases. J was trimmed by 3 bases and V by 5 bases; bases with no gene match: 10. The V gene's germline CDR1 is SGHVS and CDR2 FQNEAQ. The CDR3 has 15 residues. Full variable domain (remainder filled in from reference TRBV7-8 and TRBJ2-7): GAGVSQSPRYKVAKRGQDVALRCDPISGHVSLFWYQQALGQGPEFLTYFQNEAQLDKSGLPSDRFFAERPEGSVSTLKIQRTQQEDSAVYLCASSPRGDYLYEQYFGPGTRLTVT.

This chain uses TRBV4-3 with TRBJ2-7, with TRBD2 matching over 8 bases. Germline V gene data show CDR1 as LGHNA and CDR2 as YSLEER. This CDR3 contains 16 residues. J was trimmed by 2 bases and V by 0 bases; bases with no gene match: 6. The CDR3 DNA sequence: TGCGCCAGCAGCCAAGATTCTAGCGGGCCTACCTACGAGCAGTACTTC. Its protein product is CASSQDSSGPTYEQYF.

J is TRBJ2-7 and V is TRBV7-9; 10 bases are a match to TRBD1. Germline trimming cut 0 bases from V and 5 bases from J; bases unmatched to any gene: 7. This CDR3 is 16 amino acids long. The germline V gene encodes CDR1 SEHNR and CDR2 FQNEAQ (reference sequence). The CDR3 sequence: CASSLAPGQGTHEQYF. CDR3 bases: TGTGCCAGCAGCTTAGCTCCGGGACAGGGGACCCACGAGCAGTACTTC.

The chain couples TRBV10-3 to TRBJ1-1, with no clear D. Germline CDR1 and CDR2: ENHRY and SYGVKD. This CDR3 has 11 residues. The ends were cut back, 3 bases at V and 11 bases at J, with 10 bases in the middle. The CDR3 sequence: CAISDSDRAFF. The CDR3 nucleotides are TGTGCCATCAGTGATTCCGATAGGGCTTTCTTT.

This clonotype came up many times. The V and J genes are TRBV7-8 and TRBJ2-7; a weak D match, TRBD1 (7 bases). This CDR3 spans 16 amino acids. V was trimmed by 5 bases and J by 2 bases, leaving 19 bases between them. CDR1 is SGHVS, CDR2 FQNEAQ, per germline. The CDR3 sequence: CASSTGTGGTAYEQYF. The CDR3 DNA reads TGTGCCAGCAGCACGGGGACTGGTGGGACAGCCTACGAGCAGTACTTC. The whole variable domain, remainder taken from reference TRBV7-8 and TRBJ2-7, is GAGVSQSPRYKVAKRGQDVALRCDPISGHVSLFWYQQALGQGPEFLTYFQNEAQLDKSGLPSDRFFAERPEGSVSTLKIQRTQQEDSAVYLCASSTGTGGTAYEQYFGPGTRLTVT.